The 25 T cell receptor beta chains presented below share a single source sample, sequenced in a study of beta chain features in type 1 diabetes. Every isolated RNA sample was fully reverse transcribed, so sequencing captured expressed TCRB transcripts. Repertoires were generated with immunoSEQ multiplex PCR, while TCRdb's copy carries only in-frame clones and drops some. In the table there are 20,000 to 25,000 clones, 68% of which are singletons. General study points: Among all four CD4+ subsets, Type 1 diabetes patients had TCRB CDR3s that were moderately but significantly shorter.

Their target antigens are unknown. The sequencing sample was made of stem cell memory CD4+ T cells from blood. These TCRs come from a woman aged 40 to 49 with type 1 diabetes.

The CDR3 DNA follows: TGTGCCAGCAGTATGGGACAGACCTATGGCTACACCTTC. The encoded protein is CASSMGQTYGYTF. This chain uses TRBV28 with TRBJ1-2; 7 nucleotides agree with TRBD1. Unmatched junction bases numbered 4, after V lost 5 bases and J lost 4 bases. This CDR3 has 13 residues. Germline V gene sequence: CDR1 MDHEN, CDR2 SYDVKM.

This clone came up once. The CDR3 sequence is CASTQGARSNQPQHF. The CDR3, as DNA: TGTGCCAGCACCCAGGGGGCCCGAAGCAATCAGCCCCAGCATTTT. The chain employs TRBV28 and TRBJ1-5; 8 positions agree with TRBD1. V gave up 7 bases and J gave up 1 base; unmatched junction bases: 6. Germline CDR1 MDHEN, CDR2 SYDVKM. The CDR3 is 15 residues long.

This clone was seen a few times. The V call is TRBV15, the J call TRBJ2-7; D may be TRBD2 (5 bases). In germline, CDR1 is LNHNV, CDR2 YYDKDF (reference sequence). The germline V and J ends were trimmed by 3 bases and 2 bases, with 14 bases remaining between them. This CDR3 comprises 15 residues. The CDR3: CATSRVERNPYEQYF. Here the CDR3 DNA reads TGTGCCACCAGCAGGGTTGAGCGGAACCCCTACGAGCAGTACTTC.

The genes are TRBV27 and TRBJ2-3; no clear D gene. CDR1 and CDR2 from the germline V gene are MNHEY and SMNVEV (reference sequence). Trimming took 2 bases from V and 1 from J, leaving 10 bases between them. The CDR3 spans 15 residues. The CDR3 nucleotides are TGTGCCAGCAGTTTACAGTTGGCCGGCACAGATACGCAGTATTTT. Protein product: CASSLQLAGTDTQYF.

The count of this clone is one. The CDR3 region is CASSLLGGTHWSGAYNEQFF. In nucleotides, the CDR3 is TGTGCCAGCAGCTTATTAGGAGGGACTCATTGGAGCGGAGCCTACAATGAGCAGTTCTTC. The gene calls are TRBV7-3 and TRBJ2-1, with a weak D call TRBD2 (6 bases). The germline CDR1 and CDR2 sequences are SGHTA and FQGTGA. The CDR3 is 20 amino acids. V was cut by 2 bases and J by 2 bases, with 25 bases left in between. Full variable domain (rest looked up from reference TRBV7-3 and TRBJ2-1): GAGVSQTPSNKVTEKGKYVELRCDPISGHTALYWYRQSLGQGPEFLIYFQGTGAADDSGLPNDRFFAVRPEGSVSTLKIQRTERGDSAVYLCASSLLGGTHWSGAYNEQFFGPGTRLTVL.

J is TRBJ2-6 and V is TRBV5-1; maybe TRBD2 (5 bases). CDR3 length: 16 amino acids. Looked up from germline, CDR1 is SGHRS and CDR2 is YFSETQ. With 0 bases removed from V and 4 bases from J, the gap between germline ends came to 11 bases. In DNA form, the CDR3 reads TGCGCCAGCAGCTTGGATACGGGGAGAGGGGCCAACGTCCTGACTTTC. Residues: CASSLDTGRGANVLTF.

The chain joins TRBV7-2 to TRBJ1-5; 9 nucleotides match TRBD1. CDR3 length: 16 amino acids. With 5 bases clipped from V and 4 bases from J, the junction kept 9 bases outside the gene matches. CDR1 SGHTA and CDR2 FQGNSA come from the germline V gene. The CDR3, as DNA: TGTGCCAGCAGCCCCAGTCGTGGGACAGGGAATCAGCCCCAGCATTTT. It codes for CASSPSRGTGNQPQHF.

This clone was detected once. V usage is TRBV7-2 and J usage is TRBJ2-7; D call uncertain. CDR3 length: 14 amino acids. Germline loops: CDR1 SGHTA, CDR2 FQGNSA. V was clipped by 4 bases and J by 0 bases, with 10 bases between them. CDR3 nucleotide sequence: TGTGCCAGCAGCTACAGACAAGCCTCCTACGAGCAGTACTTC. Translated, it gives CASSYRQASYEQYF.

CDR3 region: CASSSRGLTGNTIYF. The CDR3 DNA reads TGTGCCAGCAGTTCTCGGGGTCTCACCGGGAACACCATATATTTT. The chain joins TRBV28 to TRBJ1-3; D gene unclear. Germline CDR1 MDHEN, CDR2 SYDVKM. This CDR3 comprises 15 residues. Trimming removed 4 bases at V and 7 bases at J, with 17 bases between.

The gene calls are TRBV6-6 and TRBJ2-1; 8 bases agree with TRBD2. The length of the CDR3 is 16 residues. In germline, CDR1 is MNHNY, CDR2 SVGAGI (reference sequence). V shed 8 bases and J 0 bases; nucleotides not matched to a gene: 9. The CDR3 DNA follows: TGTGCCAGCCTTTCCGGACTAGCCGGCTCCTACAATGAGCAGTTCTTC. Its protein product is CASLSGLAGSYNEQFF.

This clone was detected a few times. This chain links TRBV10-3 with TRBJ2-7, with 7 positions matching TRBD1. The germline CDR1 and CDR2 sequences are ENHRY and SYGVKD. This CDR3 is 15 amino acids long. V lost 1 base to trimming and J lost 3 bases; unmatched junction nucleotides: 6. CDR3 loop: CAISELPGQNYEQYF. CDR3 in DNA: TGTGCCATCAGTGAGTTACCGGGACAGAACTACGAGCAGTACTTC.

The CDR3 spells CASSRDRGTGELFF. In DNA form, the CDR3 reads TGTGCCAGCAGCAGGGACAGGGGAACCGGGGAGCTGTTTTTT. The J gene is TRBJ2-2, the V gene TRBV27; 10 nucleotides match TRBD1. This CDR3 has 14 residues. V lost 6 bases and J lost 5; bases outside the gene matches: 3. From germline, CDR1 is MNHEY and CDR2 SMNVEV (reference sequence).

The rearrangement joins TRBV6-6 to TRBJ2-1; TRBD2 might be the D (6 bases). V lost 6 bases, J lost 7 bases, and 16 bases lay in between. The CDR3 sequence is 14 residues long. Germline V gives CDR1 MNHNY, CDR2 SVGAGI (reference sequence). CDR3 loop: CASRGLGGWNEQFF. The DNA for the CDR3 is TGTGCCAGCAGGGGACTTGGGGGATGGAATGAGCAGTTCTTC.

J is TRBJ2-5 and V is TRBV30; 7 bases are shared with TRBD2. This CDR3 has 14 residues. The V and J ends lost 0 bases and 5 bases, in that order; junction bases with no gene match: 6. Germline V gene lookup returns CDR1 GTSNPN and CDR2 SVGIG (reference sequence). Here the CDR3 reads CAWSVGGRGETQYF. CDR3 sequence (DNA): TGTGCCTGGAGTGTGGGCGGGAGAGGTGAGACCCAGTACTTC.

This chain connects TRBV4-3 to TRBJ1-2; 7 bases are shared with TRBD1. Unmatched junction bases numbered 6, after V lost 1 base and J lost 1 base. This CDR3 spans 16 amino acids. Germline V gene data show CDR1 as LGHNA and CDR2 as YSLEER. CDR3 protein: CASSQAQGEINYGYTF. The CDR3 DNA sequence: TGCGCCAGCAGCCAAGCGCAGGGGGAGATTAACTATGGCTACACCTTC.

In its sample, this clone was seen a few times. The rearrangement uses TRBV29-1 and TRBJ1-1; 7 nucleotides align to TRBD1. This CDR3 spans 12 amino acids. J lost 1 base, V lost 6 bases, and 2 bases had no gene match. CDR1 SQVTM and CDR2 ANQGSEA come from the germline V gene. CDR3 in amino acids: CSVDRQNTEAFF. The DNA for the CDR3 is TGCAGCGTGGACAGGCAGAACACTGAAGCTTTCTTT.

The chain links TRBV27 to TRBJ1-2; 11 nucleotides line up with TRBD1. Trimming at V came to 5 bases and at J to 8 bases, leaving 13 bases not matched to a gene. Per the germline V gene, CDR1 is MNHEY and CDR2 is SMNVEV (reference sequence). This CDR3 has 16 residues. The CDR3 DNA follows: TGTGCCAGCAGTCCCGGACAGGGGGCAGGCGGTTTAGGCTACACCTTC. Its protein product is CASSPGQGAGGLGYTF.

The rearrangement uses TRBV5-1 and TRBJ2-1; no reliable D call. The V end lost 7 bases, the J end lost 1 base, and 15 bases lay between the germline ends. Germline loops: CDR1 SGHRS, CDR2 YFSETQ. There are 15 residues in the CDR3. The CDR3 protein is CASRVASQSYNEQFF. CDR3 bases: TGCGCCAGCCGGGTAGCCTCTCAGTCCTACAATGAGCAGTTCTTC.

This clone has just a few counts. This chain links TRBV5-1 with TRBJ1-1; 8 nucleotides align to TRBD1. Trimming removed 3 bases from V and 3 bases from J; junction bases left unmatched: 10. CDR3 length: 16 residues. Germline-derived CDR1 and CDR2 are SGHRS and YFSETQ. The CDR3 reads CASSSTGGGFDTEAFF. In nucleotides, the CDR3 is TGCGCCAGCAGCTCAACAGGGGGAGGTTTCGACACTGAAGCTTTCTTT. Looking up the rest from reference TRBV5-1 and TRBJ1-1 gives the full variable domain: KAGVTQTPRYLIKTRGQQVTLSCSPISGHRSVSWYQQTPGQGLQFLFEYFSETQRNKGNFPGRFSGRQFSNSRSEMNVSTLELGDSALYLCASSSTGGGFDTEAFFGQGTRLTVV.

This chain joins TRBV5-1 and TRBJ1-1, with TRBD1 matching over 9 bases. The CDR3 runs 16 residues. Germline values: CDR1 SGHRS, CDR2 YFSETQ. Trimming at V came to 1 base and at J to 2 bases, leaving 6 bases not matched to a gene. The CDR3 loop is CASSLQDRGINTEAFF. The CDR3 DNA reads TGCGCCAGCAGCTTGCAGGACAGGGGAATTAACACTGAAGCTTTCTTT.

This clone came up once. The CDR3 region is CASSLRGAGAPGNTIYF. In DNA form, the CDR3 reads TGTGCCAGTAGCCTACGAGGAGCGGGGGCCCCTGGAAACACCATATATTTT. V is TRBV19 and J is TRBJ1-3, with D perhaps TRBD1 (6 bases). Trimming removed 6 bases from V and 2 bases from J, with 20 bases in between. This CDR3 is built from 17 residues. CDR1 is LNHDA and CDR2 is SQIVND in the germline V gene (reference sequence).

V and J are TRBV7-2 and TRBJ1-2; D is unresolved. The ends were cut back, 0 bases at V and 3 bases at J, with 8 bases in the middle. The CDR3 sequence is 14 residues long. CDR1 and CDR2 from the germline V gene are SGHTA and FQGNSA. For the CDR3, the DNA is TGTGCCAGCAGCTTAGCCGCTGGGCACTATGGCTACACCTTC. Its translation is CASSLAAGHYGYTF.

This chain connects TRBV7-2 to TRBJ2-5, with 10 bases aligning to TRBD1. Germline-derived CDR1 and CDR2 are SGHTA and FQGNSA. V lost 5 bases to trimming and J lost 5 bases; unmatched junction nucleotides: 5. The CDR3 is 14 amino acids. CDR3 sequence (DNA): TGTGCCAGCAGCCGAGGACAGGGGGGGGAGACCCAGTACTTC. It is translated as CASSRGQGGETQYF.

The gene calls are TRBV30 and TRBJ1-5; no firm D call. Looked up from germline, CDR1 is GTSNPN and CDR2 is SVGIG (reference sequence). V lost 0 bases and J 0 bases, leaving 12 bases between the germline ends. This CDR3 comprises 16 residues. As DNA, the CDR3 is TGTGCCTGGAGTGTAATACGGTCGGGTAGCAATCAGCCCCAGCATTTT. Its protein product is CAWSVIRSGSNQPQHF.

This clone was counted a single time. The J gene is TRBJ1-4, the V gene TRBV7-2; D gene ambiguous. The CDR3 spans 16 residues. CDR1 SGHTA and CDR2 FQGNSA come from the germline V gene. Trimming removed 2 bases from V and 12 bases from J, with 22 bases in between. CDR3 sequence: CASSLNTGIQVEELFF. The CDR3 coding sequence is TGTGCCAGCAGCTTAAACACCGGTATCCAGGTCGAAGAACTGTTTTTT.